Here is one TCR beta chain with its context. Trimming removed 4 bases from V and 2 bases from J, with 12 bases in between. The CDR3 is made up of 15 amino acids. CDR1 is LNHDA, CDR2 SQIVND, per germline (reference sequence). Using immunoSEQ multiplex PCR, the repertoire was profiled, and TCRdb retains in-frame clones only, with some absent. Of 90,000 to 110,000 clones in the sample, around 80% were seen once. The data were taken from a study of blood T cell repertoires in COVID-19. Sequencing was carried out using peripheral blood. The clonotype originates from a human donor in a cohort sampled during active or convalescent COVID-19. The chain combines TRBV19 with TRBJ2-1; no clear D gene. As DNA, the CDR3 is TGTGCCAGTAGTACCCGACTCGTAACCTACAATGAGCAGTTCTTC. Translating it yields CASSTRLVTYNEQFF.